The 20 T cell receptor beta chains below were found in one sample sequenced in a study of T-cell reconstitution after alpha-beta-depleted transplantation in children. Researchers prepared the TCRbeta library using unique molecular identifiers, the study reports. One entry per CDR3 protein results from TCRdb running MiXCR on the PCR reads. Of 580,000 or so distinct CDR3 sequences in the sample, more than 20% are singletons; the top ten hold around 14%. The sample consisted of PBMCs, mostly from graft donor cells, taken 360 days after TCRalphabeta/CD19-depleted stem cell transplant. These receptors came from a boy under two years old who had a stem cell transplant for acute myeloid leukemia, so the T cells may come from the graft donor.

This clonotype was recorded at least ten times. The chain uses TRBV4-1 and TRBJ2-2; 10 nucleotides line up with TRBD2. V dropped 1 base and J dropped 6; count of bases not matched to a gene: 11. This CDR3 region has 18 residues. Germline V CDR1 and CDR2: MGHRA, YSYEKL. DNA for the CDR3: TGCGCCAGCAGCCAAGGCCCTCTAAGCGGGGGGGCCTCCGGGGAGCTGTTTTTT. The encoded protein is CASSQGPLSGGASGELFF.

This clonotype was counted a few times. The rearrangement links TRBV4-3 to TRBJ1-1; TRBD1 matches 8 bases. Germline CDR1 is LGHNA and CDR2 is YSLEER. The CDR3 spans 15 residues. V lost 0 bases and J lost 6; bases outside the gene matches: 6. DNA of the CDR3: TGCGCCAGCAGCCAAGATGTCAGGGGGCGAGCTGAAGCTTTCTTT. The encoded protein is CASSQDVRGRAEAFF.

This clonotype occurred a few times. The DNA for the CDR3 is TGTGCCAGCAGTCCACAGGGCCACCGGGATGAGCAGTTCTTC. Its translation: CASSPQGHRDEQFF. The chain has TRBV6-1 and TRBJ2-1; possibly TRBD1 for D (6 bases). The CDR3 runs to 14 residues. V was clipped by 5 bases and J by 8 bases, with 16 bases between them. The germline V gene encodes CDR1 MNHNS and CDR2 SASEGT.

This clonotype was observed a few times. The chain links TRBV6-5 to TRBJ2-7; D remains ambiguous. The V and J ends lost 2 bases and 5 bases respectively, with 10 bases between them. CDR1 and CDR2 from the germline V gene are MNHEY and SVGAGI. CDR3 length: 13 amino acids. Here the CDR3 DNA reads TGTGCCAGCAGTTACCGCCCCGGTCACGAGCAGTACGTC. It codes for CASSYRPGHEQYV.

This clonotype was seen many times. This rearrangement joins TRBV5-1 to TRBJ2-2; D possibly corresponds to TRBD2 (5 bases). Trimming left V 2 bases short and J 1 base short, with 9 bases between. The CDR3 sequence is 15 residues long. Germline CDR1 is SGHRS and CDR2 is YFSETQ. The CDR3 region has the DNA TGCGCCAGCAGCTTAGACGGACTGAACACCGGGGAGCTGTTTTTT. Protein: CASSLDGLNTGELFF.

This clonotype was observed a handful of times. The rearrangement joins TRBV29-1 to TRBJ2-5; D may match TRBD1 or TRBD2 (6 bases each). Trimming removed 0 bases at V and 5 bases at J, with 10 bases between. Germline lookup yields CDR1 SQVTM and CDR2 ANQGSEA. The CDR3 length is 13 residues. The CDR3 region has the DNA TGCAGCGTTGAAGATCGGAGGGGGGAGACCCAGTACTTC. Residues: CSVEDRRGETQYF.

In this sample, this clonotype turned up a few times. DNA of the CDR3: TGTGCCAGCAGCTCCGGGACAGTGGACCGCTACACCTTC. Translation: CASSSGTVDRYTF. The V and J genes are TRBV7-2 and TRBJ1-2; 7 nucleotides match TRBD1. The length of the CDR3 is 13 residues. The V and J ends lost 4 bases and 9 bases, in that order; junction bases with no gene match: 8. From germline, CDR1 is SGHTA and CDR2 FQGNSA.

A note on this clonotype: A much larger clone lies a single base off, so this may be a read error. The rearrangement uses TRBV12-3 or TRBV12-4 and TRBJ2-1; tentatively, D is TRBD1 (5 bases). The CDR3 length is 17 residues. Here the CDR3 reads CASSSRQTLGSYNEQLF. The CDR3 DNA is TGTGCCAGCAGTTCCCGACAGACCCTGGGCTCCTACAATGAGCAGCTCTTC.

This clonotype was detected a few times. CDR3 sequence: CASSLERTGSSGGAADTQYF. CDR3 coding DNA: TGTGCCAGCAGTTTAGAACGGACTGGATCTAGCGGGGGGGCCGCAGATACGCAGTATTTT. The chain combines TRBV12-3 or TRBV12-4 with TRBJ2-3; TRBD2 agrees at 12 bases. V was clipped by 1 base and J by 4 bases; unmatched bases: 15. This CDR3 region has 20 residues.

This clonotype was seen ten or more times. This chain uses TRBV5-1 with TRBJ2-1; perhaps TRBD2 as D (5 bases). The CDR3 contains 16 residues. Germline assignment: CDR1 SGHRS and CDR2 YFSETQ. V gave up 0 bases and J gave up 2 bases, with 12 bases separating them. In nucleotides, the CDR3 is TGCGCCAGCAGCTTGGACGGCCGGCGGGCCTACAATGAGCAGTTCTTC. Translation: CASSLDGRRAYNEQFF.

The chain's CDR3 is CASSLARDNYGYTF. In nucleotides, the CDR3 is TGTGCCAGCAGCTTAGCGCGGGACAACTATGGCTACACCTTC. The chain combines TRBV7-2 with TRBJ1-2; perhaps TRBD1 as D (5 bases). Germline values: CDR1 SGHTA, CDR2 FQGNSA. CDR3 size: 14 residues. V was pared by 0 bases and J by 2 bases, with 7 bases between.

This clonotype has only a few counts. The CDR3 here is CASSAPVKRGSHQPQHF. The CDR3 DNA reads as TGTGCCAGCAGTGCCCCGGTAAAAAGGGGAAGCCATCAGCCCCAGCATTTT. The V gene is TRBV6-1, the J gene TRBJ1-5, with a weak D call TRBD1 (5 bases). V was clipped by 4 bases and J by 5 bases, with 21 bases between them. Germline V CDR1 and CDR2: MNHNS, SASEGT. The CDR3 sequence is 17 residues long.

This sequence joins TRBV5-6 and TRBJ2-5; D is unclear. Deletions cut 1 base from V and 0 bases from J, with 22 bases between. This CDR3 has 19 amino acids. Per the germline V gene, CDR1 is SGHDT and CDR2 is YYEEEE. The CDR3 nucleotides are TGTGCCAGCAGCTTGTGGGCCAAAAGATCCACAGACTACCAAGAGACCCAGTACTTC. It encodes CASSLWAKRSTDYQETQYF.

This clonotype was observed at least ten times. The CDR3: CASNPGQGRTDTQYF. CDR3 DNA: TGTGCCAGCAACCCCGGACAGGGTAGGACAGATACGCAGTATTTT. The chain is built from TRBV12-3 or TRBV12-4 and TRBJ2-3, with 8 bases lining up with TRBD1. Trimming took 7 bases from V and 3 from J; bases not matched to a gene: 9. The CDR3 loop spans 15 amino acids.

This clonotype showed up just a few times. This chain connects TRBV7-8 to TRBJ2-2; no firm D call. CDR1 and CDR2 (germline): SGHVS, FQNEAQ. The CDR3 is 13 amino acids. Trimming took 4 bases from V and 6 from J, leaving 9 bases between them. The CDR3 protein is CASSYTRAGELFF. Written as DNA, the CDR3 is TGTGCCAGCAGCTACACAAGGGCCGGGGAGCTGTTTTTT.

This clonotype appeared many times. V gene TRBV7-9 combines with J gene TRBJ1-4; 8 bases line up with TRBD1. V lost 5 bases and J lost 4; bases outside the gene matches: 9. CDR1 and CDR2 from the germline V gene are SEHNR and FQNEAQ (reference sequence). This CDR3 has 16 amino acids. In DNA form, the CDR3 reads TGTGCCAGCAGCGTCCGGACAGGGAGGAATAATGAAAAACTGTTTTTT. This encodes CASSVRTGRNNEKLFF.

The rearrangement joins TRBV6-1 to TRBJ1-5; the D is unclear. CDR1 is MNHNS and CDR2 is SASEGT in the germline V gene. V was cut by 6 bases and J by 4 bases, with 10 bases left in between. This CDR3 spans 13 amino acids. The CDR3 protein is CASSLDPNQPQHF. CDR3 bases: TGTGCCAGCAGCCTTGACCCTAATCAGCCCCAGCATTTT.

J is TRBJ2-3 and V is TRBV6-5; 7 bases line up with TRBD1. V was pared by 4 bases and J by 4 bases, with 5 bases of the junction left unmatched. The CDR3 runs 14 residues. The germline gives CDR1 MNHEY, CDR2 SVGAGI. CDR3 nucleotide sequence: TGTGCCAGCAGTTCCGAGACAGGGTCAGATACGCAGTATTTT. This codes for CASSSETGSDTQYF.

This chain connects TRBV20-1 to TRBJ2-7; possible D gene TRBD2, 6 bases. This CDR3 spans 16 amino acids. Germline V lookup: CDR1 DFQATT, CDR2 SNEGSKA (reference sequence). V dropped 1 base and J dropped 3 bases, with 19 bases sitting between them. CDR3 loop: CSARVTLGGPGYEQYF. CDR3 bases: TGCAGTGCTAGAGTAACCCTGGGGGGACCTGGCTACGAGCAGTACTTC.

The gene calls are TRBV11-1 and TRBJ2-5; TRBD2 matches 8 bases. This CDR3 is 18 amino acids long. The ends lost 5 bases at V and 0 bases at J; junction bases unmatched: 14. Germline CDR1 SGHAT, CDR2 FQDESV (reference sequence). The CDR3 region has the DNA TGTGCCAGCAGCGTATCGTCACTAGCGGCGTGGTACCAAGAGACCCAGTACTTC. Translated, it gives CASSVSSLAAWYQETQYF.